What follows describes a single TCR beta chain. Its target is unknown. Treatment noted: 10-day PBMC culture with coronavirus spike peptide pools or control peptides (ViraFEST assay). This sample is drawn from a study of vaccination and CD4 T cells after COVID-19. At the level of the study: The authors exposed cells to overlapping spike peptides derived from SARS-CoV-2, HCoV-NL63, HCoV-OC43 and HCoV-229E. Findings and limits, study-wide: Median SARS-CoV-2-reactive clonotype numbers went from roughly 19 to 38; this increase was not significant.

Sequence data for DNA of cultured CD4+ T cells were generated by the Oncomine TCR Beta short-read assay. Via MiXCR, TCRdb re-called the PCR reads, giving one row per CDR3 protein. The sample has more than 15,000 distinct CDR3 sequences, 40% seen once; the top ten hold around 8.6%. The CDR3 is made up of 16 amino acids. Germline values: CDR1 SGHNT, CDR2 YYREEE (reference sequence). V was pared by 0 bases and J by 3 bases, with 9 bases of the junction left unmatched. Sequenced sample: CD4+ T cells from blood, cultured in vitro. This sequence was found in a human donor who had recovered from COVID-19. J is TRBJ2-7 and V is TRBV5-4; TRBD2 agrees at 7 bases. CDR3 nucleotides: TGTGCCAGCAGCTTGGGAGGACTAGGCTCTGGCTACGAGCAGTACTTC. Its protein is CASSLGGLGSGYEQYF. Variable domain in full (rest from reference TRBV5-4 and TRBJ2-7): ETGVTQSPTHLIKTRGQQVTLRCSSQSGHNTVSWYQQALGQGPQFIFQYYREEENGRGNFPPRFSGLQFPNYSSELNVNALELDDSALYLCASSLGGLGSGYEQYFGPGTRLTVT.